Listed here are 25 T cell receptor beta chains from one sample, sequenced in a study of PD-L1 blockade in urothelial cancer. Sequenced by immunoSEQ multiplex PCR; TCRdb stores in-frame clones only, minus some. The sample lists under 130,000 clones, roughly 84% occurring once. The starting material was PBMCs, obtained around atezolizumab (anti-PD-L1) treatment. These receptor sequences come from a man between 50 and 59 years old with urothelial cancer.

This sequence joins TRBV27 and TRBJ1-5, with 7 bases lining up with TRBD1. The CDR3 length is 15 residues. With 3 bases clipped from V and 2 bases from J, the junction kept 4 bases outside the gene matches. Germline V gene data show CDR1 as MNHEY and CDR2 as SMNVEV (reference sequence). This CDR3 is CASSFRGRGNQPQHF. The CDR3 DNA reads TGTGCCAGCAGTTTTAGGGGGCGCGGCAATCAGCCCCAGCATTTT.

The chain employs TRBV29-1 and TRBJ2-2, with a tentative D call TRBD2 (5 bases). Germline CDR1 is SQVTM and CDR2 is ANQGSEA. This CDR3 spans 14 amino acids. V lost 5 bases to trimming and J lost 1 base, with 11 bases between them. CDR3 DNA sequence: TGCAGCGTTTTGGGAGCGGTGAACACCGGGGAGCTGTTTTTT. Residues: CSVLGAVNTGELFF.

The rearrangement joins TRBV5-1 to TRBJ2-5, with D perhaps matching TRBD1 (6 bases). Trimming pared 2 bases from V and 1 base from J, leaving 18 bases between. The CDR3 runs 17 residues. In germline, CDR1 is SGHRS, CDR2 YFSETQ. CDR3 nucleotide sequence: TGCGCCAGCAGCTTCGGTTTTCGGAGGACAGTCCAAGAGACCCAGTACTTC. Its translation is CASSFGFRRTVQETQYF.

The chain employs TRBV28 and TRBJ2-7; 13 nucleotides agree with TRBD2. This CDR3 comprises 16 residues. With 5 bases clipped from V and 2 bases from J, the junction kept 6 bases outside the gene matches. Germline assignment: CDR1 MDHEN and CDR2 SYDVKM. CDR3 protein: CASSATGLAGAYEQYF. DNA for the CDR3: TGTGCCAGCAGTGCGACCGGACTAGCGGGAGCCTACGAGCAGTACTTC.

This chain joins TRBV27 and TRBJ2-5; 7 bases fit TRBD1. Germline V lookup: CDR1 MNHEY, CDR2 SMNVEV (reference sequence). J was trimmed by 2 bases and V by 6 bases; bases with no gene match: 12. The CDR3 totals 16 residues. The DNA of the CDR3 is TGTGCCAGCAGAACGCTCAGGACAGGTCAACAAGAGACCCAGTACTTC. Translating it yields CASRTLRTGQQETQYF.

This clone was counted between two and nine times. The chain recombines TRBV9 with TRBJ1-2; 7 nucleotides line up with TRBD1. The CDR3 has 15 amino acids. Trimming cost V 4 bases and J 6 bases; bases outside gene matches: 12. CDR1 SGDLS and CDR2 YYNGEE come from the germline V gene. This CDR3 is CASSPLTGTLDGYTF. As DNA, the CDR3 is TGTGCCAGCAGCCCCTTGACAGGGACCTTGGATGGCTACACCTTC.

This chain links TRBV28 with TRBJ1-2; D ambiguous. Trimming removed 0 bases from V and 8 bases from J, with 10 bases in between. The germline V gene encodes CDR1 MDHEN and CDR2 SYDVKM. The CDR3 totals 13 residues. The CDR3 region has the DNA TGTGCCAGCAGTTTATGGGCGGGAAAGGGCTACACCTTC. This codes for CASSLWAGKGYTF.

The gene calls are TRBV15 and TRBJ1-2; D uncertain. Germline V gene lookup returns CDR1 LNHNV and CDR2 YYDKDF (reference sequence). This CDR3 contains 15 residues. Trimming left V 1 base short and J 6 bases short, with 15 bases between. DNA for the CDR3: TGTGCCACCAGCAGAGTAAAGTCCTCCGGGGATGGCTACACCTTC. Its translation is CATSRVKSSGDGYTF.

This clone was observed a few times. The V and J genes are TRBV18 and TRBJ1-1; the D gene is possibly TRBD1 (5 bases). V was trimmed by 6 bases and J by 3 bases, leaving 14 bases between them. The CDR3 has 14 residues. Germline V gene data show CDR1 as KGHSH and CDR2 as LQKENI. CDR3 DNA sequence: TGTGCCAGCTCCCCTCCCGACAGACACACTGAAGCTTTCTTT. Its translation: CASSPPDRHTEAFF.

CDR3 loop: CASSLTSGRLDRTDTQYF. CDR3 nucleotides: TGTGCCAGCAGCTTAACGAGCGGGAGACTAGACAGGACAGATACGCAGTATTTT. The chain links TRBV7-9 to TRBJ2-3; TRBD2 agrees at 8 bases. Trimming removed 2 bases from V and 3 bases from J; junction bases left unmatched: 13. This CDR3 region has 18 residues. Per the germline V gene, CDR1 is SEHNR and CDR2 is FQNEAQ (reference sequence). The whole variable domain, remainder taken from reference TRBV7-9 and TRBJ2-3, is DTGVSQNPRHKITKRGQNVTFRCDPISEHNRLYWYRQTLGQGPEFLTYFQNEAQLEKSRLLSDRFSAERPKGSFSTLEIQRTEQGDSAMYLCASSLTSGRLDRTDTQYFGPGTRLTVL.

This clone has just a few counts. In nucleotides, the CDR3 is TGTGCCAGCAGTCGGGACTCCCTCTACGAGCAGTACTTC. Translation: CASSRDSLYEQYF. The chain is built from TRBV28 and TRBJ2-7, with D perhaps TRBD2 (6 bases). V lost 5 bases to trimming and J lost 3 bases, with 11 bases between them. The CDR3 runs 13 residues. Germline CDR1 MDHEN, CDR2 SYDVKM.

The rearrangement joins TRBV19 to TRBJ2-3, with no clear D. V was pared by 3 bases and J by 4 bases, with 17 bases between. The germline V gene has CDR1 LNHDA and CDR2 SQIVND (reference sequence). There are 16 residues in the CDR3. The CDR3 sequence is CASSMMANSRPDTQYF. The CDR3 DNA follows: TGTGCCAGTAGTATGATGGCCAATTCCCGCCCAGATACGCAGTATTTT.

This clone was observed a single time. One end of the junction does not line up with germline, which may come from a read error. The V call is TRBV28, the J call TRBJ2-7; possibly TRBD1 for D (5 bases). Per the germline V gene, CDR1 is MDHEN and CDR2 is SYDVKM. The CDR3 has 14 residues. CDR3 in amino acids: CASRSHRRSDEQYF. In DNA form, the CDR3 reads TGTGCCAGCAGATCACACAGGCGCTCCGACGAGCAGTACTTC.

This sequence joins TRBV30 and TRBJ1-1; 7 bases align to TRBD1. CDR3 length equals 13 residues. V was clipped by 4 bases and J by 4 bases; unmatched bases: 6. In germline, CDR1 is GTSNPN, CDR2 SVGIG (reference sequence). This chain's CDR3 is CAWKTGSATEAFF. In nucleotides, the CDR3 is TGTGCCTGGAAGACAGGGTCCGCCACTGAAGCTTTCTTT.

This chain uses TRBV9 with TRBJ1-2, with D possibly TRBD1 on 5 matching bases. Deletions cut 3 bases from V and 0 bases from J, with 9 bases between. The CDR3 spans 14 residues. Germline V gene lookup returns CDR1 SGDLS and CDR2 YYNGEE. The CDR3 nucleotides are TGTGCCAGCAGCGCAACAGGAACTAACTATGGCTACACCTTC. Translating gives CASSATGTNYGYTF.

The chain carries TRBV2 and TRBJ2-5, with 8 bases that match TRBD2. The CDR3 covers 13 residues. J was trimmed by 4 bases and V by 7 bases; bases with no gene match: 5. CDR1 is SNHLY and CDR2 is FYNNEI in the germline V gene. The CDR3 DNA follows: TGTGCCAGCATTCAGCGGGAGATAGAGACCCAGTACTTC. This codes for CASIQREIETQYF.

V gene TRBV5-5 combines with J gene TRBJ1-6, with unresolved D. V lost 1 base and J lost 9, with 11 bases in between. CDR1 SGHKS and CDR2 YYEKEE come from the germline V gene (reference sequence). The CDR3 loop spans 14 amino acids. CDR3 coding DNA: TGTGCCAGCAGCTTGTATCTAAGCGGTTCACCCCTCCACTTT. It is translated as CASSLYLSGSPLHF.

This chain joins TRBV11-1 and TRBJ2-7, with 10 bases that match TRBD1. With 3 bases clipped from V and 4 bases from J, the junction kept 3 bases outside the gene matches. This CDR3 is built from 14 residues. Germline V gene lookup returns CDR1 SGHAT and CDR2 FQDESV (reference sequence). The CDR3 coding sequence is TGTGCCAGCAGCTTGGGACAGGGGTTATACGAGCAGTACTTC. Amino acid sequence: CASSLGQGLYEQYF.

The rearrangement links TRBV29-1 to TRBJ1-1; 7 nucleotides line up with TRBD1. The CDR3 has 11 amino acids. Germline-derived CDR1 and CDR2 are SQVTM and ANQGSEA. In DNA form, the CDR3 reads TGCAGTGGCGCTGGGACAGTTGAAGCTTTCTTT. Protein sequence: CSGAGTVEAFF.

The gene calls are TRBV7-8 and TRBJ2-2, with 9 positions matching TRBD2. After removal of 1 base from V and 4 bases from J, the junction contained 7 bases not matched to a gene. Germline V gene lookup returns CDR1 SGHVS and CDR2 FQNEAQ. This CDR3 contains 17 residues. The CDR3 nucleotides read TGTGCCAGCAGCTTAGGTAGCGGGAGAATCGGCACCGGGGAGCTGTTTTTT. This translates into CASSLGSGRIGTGELFF.

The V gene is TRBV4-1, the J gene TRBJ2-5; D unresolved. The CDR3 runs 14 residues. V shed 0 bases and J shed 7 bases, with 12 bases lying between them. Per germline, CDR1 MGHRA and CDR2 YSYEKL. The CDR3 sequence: CASSQDGPSGTQYF. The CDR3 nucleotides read TGCGCCAGCAGCCAAGATGGCCCGTCGGGGACCCAGTACTTC.

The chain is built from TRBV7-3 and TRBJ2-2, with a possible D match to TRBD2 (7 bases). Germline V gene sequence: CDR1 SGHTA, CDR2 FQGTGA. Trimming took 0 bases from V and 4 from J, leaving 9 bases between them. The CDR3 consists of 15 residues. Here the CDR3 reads CASSLTGGGTGELFF. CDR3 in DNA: TGTGCCAGCAGCTTAACGGGAGGGGGCACCGGGGAGCTGTTTTTT.

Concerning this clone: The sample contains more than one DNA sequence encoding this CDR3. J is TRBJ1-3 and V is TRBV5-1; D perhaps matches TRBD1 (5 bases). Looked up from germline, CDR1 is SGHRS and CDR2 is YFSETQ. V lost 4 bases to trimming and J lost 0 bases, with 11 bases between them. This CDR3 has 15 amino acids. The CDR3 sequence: CASSLGTSSGNTIYF. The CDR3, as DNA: TGCGCCAGCAGCCTCGGGACTAGCTCTGGAAACACCATATATTTT.

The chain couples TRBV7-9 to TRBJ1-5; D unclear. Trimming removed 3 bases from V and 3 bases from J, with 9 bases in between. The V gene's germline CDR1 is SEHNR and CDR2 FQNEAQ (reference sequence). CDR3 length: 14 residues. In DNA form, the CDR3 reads TGTGCCAGCAGCTTCGCCGGGGACAATCAGCCCCAGCATTTT. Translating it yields CASSFAGDNQPQHF.

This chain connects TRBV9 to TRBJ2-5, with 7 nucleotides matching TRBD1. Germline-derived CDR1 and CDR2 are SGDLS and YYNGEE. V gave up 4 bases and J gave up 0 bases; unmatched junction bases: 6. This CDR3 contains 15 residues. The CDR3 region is CASSPRDSYQETQYF. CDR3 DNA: TGTGCCAGCAGCCCTCGGGACAGTTACCAAGAGACCCAGTACTTC.